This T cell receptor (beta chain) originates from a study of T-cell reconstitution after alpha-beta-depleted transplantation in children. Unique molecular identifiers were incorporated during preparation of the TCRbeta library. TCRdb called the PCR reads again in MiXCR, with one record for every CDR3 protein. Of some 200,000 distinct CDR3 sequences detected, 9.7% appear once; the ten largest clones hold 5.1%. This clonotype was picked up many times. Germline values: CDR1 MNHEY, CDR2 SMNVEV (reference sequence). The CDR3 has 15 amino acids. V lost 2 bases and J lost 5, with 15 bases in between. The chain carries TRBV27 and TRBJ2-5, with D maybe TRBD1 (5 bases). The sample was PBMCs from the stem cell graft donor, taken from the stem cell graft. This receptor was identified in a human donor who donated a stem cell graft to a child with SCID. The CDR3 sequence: CASSLGSWTMETQYF. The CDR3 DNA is TGTGCCAGCAGTTTAGGCTCCTGGACAATGGAGACCCAGTACTTC.